Following are 15 T cell receptor beta chains from one sample sequenced in a study of vaccination effects on CD4 cells after COVID-19. Some clones are missing from TCRdb's copy, which holds only in-frame ones; the method was immunoSEQ multiplex PCR. The sample lists tens of thousands of clones; around 76% were seen once. Their antigens are not known. Antigen-specific CD4+ T cells expanded by the ViraFEST assay with viral peptide pools were then sequenced. The culture ran for approximately 11 days before CD4+ T cells were isolated. The material sequenced was CD4+ T cells from PBMCs cultured with HCoV-229E spike peptides, taken before COVID-19 vaccination. These TCRs come from a human donor who received a COVID-19 vaccine.

This clone was recorded once. This chain links TRBV25-1 with TRBJ1-2; D ambiguous. V dropped 3 bases and J dropped 4 bases, with 9 bases sitting between them. The germline V gene encodes CDR1 MGHDK and CDR2 SYGVNS. This CDR3 is built from 13 residues. The CDR3 DNA reads as TGTGCCAGCAGTGACCCGGCGGGCTATGGCTACACCTTC. Translated: CASSDPAGYGYTF.

This clone has only one observation. The chain couples TRBV6-4 to TRBJ1-1; D is unresolved. This CDR3 contains 13 residues. V gave up 0 bases and J gave up 5 bases, with 7 bases separating them. Germline-derived CDR1 and CDR2 are MRHNA and SNTAGT. CDR3 in amino acids: CASSDSTLTEAFF. The CDR3 DNA is TGTGCCAGCAGTGACTCGACCTTGACTGAAGCTTTCTTT.

The V and J genes are TRBV7-2 and TRBJ2-2, with 9 bases aligning to TRBD1. Germline assignment: CDR1 SGHTA and CDR2 FQGNSA. Trimming cost V 3 bases and J 4 bases; bases outside gene matches: 6. The CDR3 is 16 amino acids. CDR3 nucleotide sequence: TGTGCCAGCAGCTTGAGGACAGGGGCTTTCACCGGGGAGCTGTTTTTT. It is translated as CASSLRTGAFTGELFF.

With respect to this clone: In the same sample, other DNA sequences code for this CDR3. The chain is built from TRBV6-5 and TRBJ1-1, with D uncertain. Per the germline V gene, CDR1 is MNHEY and CDR2 is SVGAGI. The V gene lost 5 bases and the J gene lost 1 base, with 11 bases spanning the gap. The CDR3 has 14 residues. In DNA form, the CDR3 reads TGTGCCAGCAGTACGGTGGCAGCGAACACTGAAGCTTTCTTT. Amino acids: CASSTVAANTEAFF.

This chain uses TRBV7-9 with TRBJ2-2, with D possibly being TRBD2 (5 bases). From germline, CDR1 is SEHNR and CDR2 FQNEAQ (reference sequence). The CDR3 has 14 amino acids. V lost 3 bases and J lost 4, with 9 bases in between. The CDR3: CASSFLGSTGELFF. CDR3 bases: TGTGCCAGCAGCTTTCTTGGGAGCACCGGGGAGCTGTTTTTT.

This clone appeared once. The rearrangement joins TRBV10-1 to TRBJ2-5, with D uncertain. Trimming shortened V by 3 bases and J by 5 bases, and 13 bases separated the two germline ends. Per germline, CDR1 WNHNN and CDR2 SYGVQD (reference sequence). This CDR3 region has 14 residues. CDR3 in DNA: TGCGCCAGCAGTGAATTATCAGTCCGGGAGACCCAGTACTTC. It encodes CASSELSVRETQYF.

This chain joins TRBV5-6 and TRBJ2-5, with D possibly TRBD1 on 6 matching bases. The CDR3 runs to 15 residues. From germline, CDR1 is SGHDT and CDR2 YYEEEE. The V end was cut by 0 bases, the J end by 7 bases, with 16 bases between. CDR3 bases: TGTGCCAGCAGCTTGGGGTGGGGACAATCAGGGACCCAGTACTTC. It is translated as CASSLGWGQSGTQYF.

The chain couples TRBV18 to TRBJ1-1; 9 bases fit TRBD1. After removal of 10 bases from V and 0 bases from J, the junction contained 6 bases not matched to a gene. The CDR3 length is 14 residues. Germline assignment: CDR1 KGHSH and CDR2 LQKENI. The CDR3 is CATRGTGLNTEAFF. For the CDR3, the DNA is TGTGCCACCCGAGGGACAGGGCTGAACACTGAAGCTTTCTTT.

There are a few counts of this clone. This chain uses TRBV28 with TRBJ1-6, with D possibly TRBD1 on 6 matching bases. This CDR3 is 19 amino acids long. Germline V gene data show CDR1 as MDHEN and CDR2 as SYDVKM. V was trimmed by 4 bases and J by 6 bases, leaving 25 bases between them. CDR3 in amino acids: CASSSAKGVSIPGNSPLHF. Written as DNA, the CDR3 is TGTGCCAGCAGTTCGGCGAAGGGGGTTTCCATACCGGGTAATTCACCCCTCCACTTT.

A few counts support this clone. The chain recombines TRBV30 with TRBJ1-6, with 7 bases identical to TRBD1. The CDR3 sequence is 16 residues long. Looked up from germline, CDR1 is GTSNPN and CDR2 is SVGIG (reference sequence). V was pared by 3 bases and J by 1 base, with 6 bases of the junction left unmatched. CDR3 loop: CAWRGTVHSYNSPLHF. CDR3 coding DNA: TGTGCCTGGAGGGGGACAGTCCATTCCTATAATTCACCCCTCCACTTT.

The chain links TRBV7-9 to TRBJ1-2; 10 nucleotides agree with TRBD1. Looked up from germline, CDR1 is SEHNR and CDR2 is FQNEAQ (reference sequence). This CDR3 is built from 15 residues. V gave up 6 bases and J gave up 6 bases; unmatched junction bases: 10. The CDR3 DNA reads as TGTGCCAGCAGGCCTAAGACGGGACAGGGGAATGGCTACACCTTC. Translation: CASRPKTGQGNGYTF.

The chain employs TRBV6-2 or TRBV6-3 and TRBJ2-2, with D perhaps matching TRBD1 or TRBD2 (5 bases each). The CDR3 runs 15 residues. Trimming stripped 4 bases from V and 5 bases from J, with 14 bases between. Per germline, CDR1 MNHEY and CDR2 SVGEGT. Here the CDR3 reads CASSLLGRVTGELFF. The DNA of the CDR3 is TGTGCCAGCAGTTTACTAGGCAGGGTAACCGGGGAGCTGTTTTTT.

The V and J genes are TRBV7-2 and TRBJ2-1, with 11 bases that match TRBD1. The V gene end was trimmed by 1 base and the J gene end by 3 bases; junction bases not matched to a gene: 2. Germline V gives CDR1 SGHTA, CDR2 FQGNSA. The CDR3 runs 16 residues. The CDR3 DNA reads as TGTGCCAGCAGCTTAGTCGGGACAGGGGGCTACAATGAGCAGTTCTTC. This gives the protein CASSLVGTGGYNEQFF. The full variable domain, its missing parts supplied by reference TRBV7-2 and TRBJ2-1, is GAGVSQSPSNKVTEKGKDVELRCDPISGHTALYWYRQSLGQGLEFLIYFQGNSAPDKSGLPSDRFSAERTGGSVSTLTIQRTQQEDSAVYLCASSLVGTGGYNEQFFGPGTRLTVL.

This clone occurred once. J is TRBJ2-6 and V is TRBV27; D could derive from TRBD1 or TRBD2 (5 bases each). V lost 5 bases and J lost 1, with 18 bases in between. CDR3 length: 18 residues. Germline V lookup: CDR1 MNHEY, CDR2 SMNVEV (reference sequence). In nucleotides, the CDR3 is TGTGCCAGCAGTCCGACACCGGGACGTCCTTCTGGGGCCAACGTCCTGACTTTC. Residues: CASSPTPGRPSGANVLTF. The variable domain in full, completed from reference TRBV27 and TRBJ2-6, reads EAQVTQNPRYLITVTGKKLTVTCSQNMNHEYMSWYRQDPGLGLRQIYYSMNVEVTDKGDVPEGYKVSRKEKRNFPLILESPSPNQTSLYFCASSPTPGRPSGANVLTFGAGSRLTVL.

The gene calls are TRBV29-1 and TRBJ1-2; D not certain. The CDR3 spans 12 residues. With 6 bases removed from V and 3 bases from J, the gap between germline ends came to 11 bases. Germline V gene lookup returns CDR1 SQVTM and CDR2 ANQGSEA. CDR3 bases: TGCAGCGTCCCGGACGGGTACTATGGCTACACCTTC. Amino acid sequence: CSVPDGYYGYTF.